These 5 T cell receptor beta chains were sequenced from one sample in a study of STAT5B mutations in CD4+ large granular lymphocyte leukemia. Only in-frame clones appear in the TCRdb table, and some are missing; sequencing was by immunoSEQ multiplex PCR. The sample records approximately 20,000 clones, 65% to 85% being singletons. Sequencing input: CD4+ T cells from blood buffy coats. The source is a human donor in good health.

This clone was detected only a few times. The chain carries TRBV30 and TRBJ1-5; the D is unclear. Germline CDR1 is GTSNPN and CDR2 is SVGIG (reference sequence). V shed 3 bases and J shed 0 bases, with 6 bases lying between them. CDR3 length: 13 residues. The CDR3 reads CAWRMSSNQPQHF. The CDR3 DNA follows: TGTGCCTGGAGGATGTCTAGCAATCAGCCCCAGCATTTT.

The V call is TRBV10-3, the J call TRBJ1-1, with 9 positions matching TRBD1. Germline loops: CDR1 ENHRY, CDR2 SYGVKD. This CDR3 comprises 16 residues. V gave up 5 bases and J gave up 4 bases; unmatched junction bases: 11. Here the CDR3 reads CAISKHGTGTGTEAFF. The CDR3 DNA reads TGTGCCATCAGTAAACACGGGACAGGGACGGGCACTGAAGCTTTCTTT.

This sequence joins TRBV7-8 and TRBJ2-1, with no clear D. The CDR3 totals 13 residues. Germline loops: CDR1 SGHVS, CDR2 FQNEAQ. Trimming removed 1 base at V and 8 bases at J, with 9 bases between. This chain's CDR3 is CASSLVGLYEQFF. The CDR3 bases are TGTGCCAGCAGCTTAGTTGGTCTTTATGAGCAGTTCTTC.

The chain uses TRBV30 and TRBJ1-2; D possibly corresponds to TRBD1 (6 bases). The V end lost 2 bases, the J end lost 2 bases, and 12 bases lay between the germline ends. CDR1 GTSNPN and CDR2 SVGIG come from the germline V gene (reference sequence). The CDR3 is 14 amino acids. The CDR3 sequence is CAWSHDRTNYGYTF. The CDR3 DNA reads as TGTGCCTGGAGTCACGACAGGACCAACTATGGCTACACCTTC. Supplemented by reference TRBV30 and TRBJ1-2, the full variable domain reads SQTIHQWPATLVQPVGSPLSLECTVEGTSNPNLYWYRQAAGRGLQLLFYSVGIGQISSEVPQNLSASRPQDRQFILSSKKLLLSDSGFYLCAWSHDRTNYGYTFGSGTRLTVV.

The chain uses TRBV4-1 and TRBJ2-1; 13 positions agree with TRBD2. J gave up 6 bases and V 0 bases, and 5 bases lay outside the gene matches. This CDR3 region has 17 residues. Germline CDR1 reads MGHRA; CDR2 reads YSYEKL. The CDR3 protein is CASSQEIGTSGINEQFF. The CDR3 DNA is TGCGCCAGCAGCCAAGAAATTGGGACTAGCGGGATCAATGAGCAGTTCTTC.